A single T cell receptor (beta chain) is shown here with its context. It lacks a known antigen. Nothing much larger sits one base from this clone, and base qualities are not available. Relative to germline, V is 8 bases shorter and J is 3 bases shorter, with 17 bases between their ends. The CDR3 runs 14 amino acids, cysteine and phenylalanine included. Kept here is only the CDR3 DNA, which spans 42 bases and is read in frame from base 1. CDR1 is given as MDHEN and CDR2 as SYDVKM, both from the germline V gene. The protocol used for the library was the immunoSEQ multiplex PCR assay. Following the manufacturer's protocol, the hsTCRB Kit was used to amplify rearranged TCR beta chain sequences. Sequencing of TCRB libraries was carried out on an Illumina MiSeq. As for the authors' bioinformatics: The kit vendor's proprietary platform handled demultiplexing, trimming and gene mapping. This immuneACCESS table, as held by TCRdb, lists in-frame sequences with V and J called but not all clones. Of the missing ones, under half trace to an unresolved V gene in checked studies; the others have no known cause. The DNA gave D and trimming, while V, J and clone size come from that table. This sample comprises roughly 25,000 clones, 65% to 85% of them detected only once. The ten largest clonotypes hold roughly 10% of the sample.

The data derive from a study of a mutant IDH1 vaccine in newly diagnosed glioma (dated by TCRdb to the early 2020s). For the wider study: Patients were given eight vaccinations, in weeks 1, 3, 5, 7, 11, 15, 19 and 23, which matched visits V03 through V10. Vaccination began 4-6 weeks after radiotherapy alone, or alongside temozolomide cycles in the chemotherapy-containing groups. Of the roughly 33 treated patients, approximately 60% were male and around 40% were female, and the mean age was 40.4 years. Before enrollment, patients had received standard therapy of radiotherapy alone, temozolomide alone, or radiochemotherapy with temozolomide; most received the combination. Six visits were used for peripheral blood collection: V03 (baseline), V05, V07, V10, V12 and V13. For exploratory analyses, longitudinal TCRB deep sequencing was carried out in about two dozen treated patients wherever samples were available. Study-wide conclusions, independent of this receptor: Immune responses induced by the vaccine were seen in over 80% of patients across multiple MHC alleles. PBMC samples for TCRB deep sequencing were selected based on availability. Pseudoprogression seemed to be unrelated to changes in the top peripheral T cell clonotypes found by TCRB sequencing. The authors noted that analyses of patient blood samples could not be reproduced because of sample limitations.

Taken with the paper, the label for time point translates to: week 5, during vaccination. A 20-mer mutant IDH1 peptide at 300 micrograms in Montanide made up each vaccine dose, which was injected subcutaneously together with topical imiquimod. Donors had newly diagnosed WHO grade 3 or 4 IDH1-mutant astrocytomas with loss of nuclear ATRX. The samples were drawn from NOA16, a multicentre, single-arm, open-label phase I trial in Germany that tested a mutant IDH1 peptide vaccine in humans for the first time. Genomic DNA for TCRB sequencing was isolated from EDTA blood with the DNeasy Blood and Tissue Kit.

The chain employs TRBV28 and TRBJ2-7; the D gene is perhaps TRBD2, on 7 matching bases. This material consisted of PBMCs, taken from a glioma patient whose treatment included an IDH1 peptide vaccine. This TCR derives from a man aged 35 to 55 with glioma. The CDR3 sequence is CASGGGSPFYEQYF. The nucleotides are TGTGCCAGCGGCGGGGGCAGCCCCTTCTACGAGCAGTACTTC.